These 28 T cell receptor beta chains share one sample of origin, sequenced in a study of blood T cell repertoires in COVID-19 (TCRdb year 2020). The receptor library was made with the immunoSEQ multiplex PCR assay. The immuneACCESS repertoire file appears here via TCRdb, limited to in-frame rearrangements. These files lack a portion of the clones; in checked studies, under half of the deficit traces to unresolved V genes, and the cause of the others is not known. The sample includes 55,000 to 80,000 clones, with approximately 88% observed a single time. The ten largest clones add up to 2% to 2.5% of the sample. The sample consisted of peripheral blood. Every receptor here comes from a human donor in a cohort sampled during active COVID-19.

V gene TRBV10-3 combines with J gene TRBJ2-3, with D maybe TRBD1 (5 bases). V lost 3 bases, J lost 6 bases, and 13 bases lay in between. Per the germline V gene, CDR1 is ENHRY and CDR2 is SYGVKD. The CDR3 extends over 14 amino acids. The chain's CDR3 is CAISDVGDSDTQYF. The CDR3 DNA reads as TGTGCCATCAGTGATGTAGGGGATTCCGATACGCAGTATTTT.

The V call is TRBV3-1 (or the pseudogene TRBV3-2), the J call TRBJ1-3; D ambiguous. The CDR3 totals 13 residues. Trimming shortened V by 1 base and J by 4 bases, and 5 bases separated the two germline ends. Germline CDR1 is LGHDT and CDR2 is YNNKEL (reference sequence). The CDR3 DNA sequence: TGTGCCAGCAGCCAAGGAGGGGGAAACACCATATATTTT. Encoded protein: CASSQGGGNTIYF.

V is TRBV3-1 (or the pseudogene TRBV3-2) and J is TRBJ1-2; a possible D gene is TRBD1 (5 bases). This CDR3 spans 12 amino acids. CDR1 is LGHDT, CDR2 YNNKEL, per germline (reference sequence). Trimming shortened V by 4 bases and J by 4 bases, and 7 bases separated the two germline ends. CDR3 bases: TGTGCCAGCAGCCCTCAGGGCTATGGCTACACCTTC. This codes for CASSPQGYGYTF.

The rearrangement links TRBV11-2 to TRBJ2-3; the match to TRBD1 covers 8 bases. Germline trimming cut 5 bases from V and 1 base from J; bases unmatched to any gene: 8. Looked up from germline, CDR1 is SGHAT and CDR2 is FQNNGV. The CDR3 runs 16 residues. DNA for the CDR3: TGTGCCAGCAGCCGAGGACCGACAGGGGGCACAGATACGCAGTATTTT. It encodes CASSRGPTGGTDTQYF.

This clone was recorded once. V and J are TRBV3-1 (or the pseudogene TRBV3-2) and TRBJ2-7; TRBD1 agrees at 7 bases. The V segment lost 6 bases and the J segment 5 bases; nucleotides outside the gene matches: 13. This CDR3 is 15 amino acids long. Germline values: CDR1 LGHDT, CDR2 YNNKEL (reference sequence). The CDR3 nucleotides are TGTGCCAGCAGTCCTACAGGGGCCCGATGGCACGAGCAGTACTTC. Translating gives CASSPTGARWHEQYF.

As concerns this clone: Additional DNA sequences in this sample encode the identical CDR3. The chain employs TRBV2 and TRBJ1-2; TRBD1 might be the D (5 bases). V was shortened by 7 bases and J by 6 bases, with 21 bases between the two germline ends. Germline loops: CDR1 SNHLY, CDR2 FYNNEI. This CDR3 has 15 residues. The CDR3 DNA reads TGTGCCAGCACCATACACAGTACAGGATTGAATGGCTACACCTTC. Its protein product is CASTIHSTGLNGYTF.

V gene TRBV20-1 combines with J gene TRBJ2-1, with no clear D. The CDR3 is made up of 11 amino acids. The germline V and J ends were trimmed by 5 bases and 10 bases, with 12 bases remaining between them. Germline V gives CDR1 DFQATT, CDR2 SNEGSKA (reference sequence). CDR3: CSAPRGREQFF. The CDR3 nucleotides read TGCAGTGCTCCCCGAGGCCGGGAGCAGTTCTTC.

The CDR3 reads CASRLGVGGETQYF. In DNA, the CDR3 is TGTGCCAGCAGGTTGGGGGTGGGAGGAGAGACCCAGTACTTC. The V gene is TRBV11-2, the J gene TRBJ2-5; maybe TRBD2 (6 bases). There are 14 residues in the CDR3. Trimming stripped 6 bases from V and 4 bases from J, with 15 bases between. The germline gives CDR1 SGHAT, CDR2 FQNNGV.

CDR3 protein: CASLTGSEKLFF. The CDR3 DNA follows: TGTGCCAGCTTGACAGGGTCCGAAAAACTGTTTTTT. This chain connects TRBV28 to TRBJ1-4; TRBD1 aligns across 7 bases. The CDR3 loop spans 12 amino acids. CDR1 is MDHEN, CDR2 SYDVKM, per germline. Trimming removed 8 bases from V and 8 bases from J; junction bases left unmatched: 5.

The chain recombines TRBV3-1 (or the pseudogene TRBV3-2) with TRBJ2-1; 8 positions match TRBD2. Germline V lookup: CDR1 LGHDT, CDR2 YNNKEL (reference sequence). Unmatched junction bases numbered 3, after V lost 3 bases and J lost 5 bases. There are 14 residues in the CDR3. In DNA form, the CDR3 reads TGTGCCAGCAGCCACCAAGCGGGGGACAATGAGCAGTTCTTC. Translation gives CASSHQAGDNEQFF.

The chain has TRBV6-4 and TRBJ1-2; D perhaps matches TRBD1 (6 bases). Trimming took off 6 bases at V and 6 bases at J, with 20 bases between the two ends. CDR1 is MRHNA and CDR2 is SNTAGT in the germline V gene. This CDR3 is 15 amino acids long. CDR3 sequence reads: CASRQGIGQSNGYTF. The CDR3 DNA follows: TGTGCCAGCAGGCAGGGTATCGGACAGTCGAATGGCTACACCTTC.

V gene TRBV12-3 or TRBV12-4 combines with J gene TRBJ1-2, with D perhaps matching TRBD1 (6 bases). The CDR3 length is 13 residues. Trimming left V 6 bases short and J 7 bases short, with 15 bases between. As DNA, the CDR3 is TGTGCCAGCAGCCCAGGGGTGAGAGGTGGCTACACCTTC. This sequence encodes CASSPGVRGGYTF.

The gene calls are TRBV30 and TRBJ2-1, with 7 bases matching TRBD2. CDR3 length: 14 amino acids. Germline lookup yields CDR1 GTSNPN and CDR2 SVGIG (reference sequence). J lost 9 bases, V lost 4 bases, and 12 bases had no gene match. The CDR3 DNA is TGTGCCTGGACAGGAGGGGCGGGAGTTGGTGAGCAGTTCTTC. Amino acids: CAWTGGAGVGEQFF.

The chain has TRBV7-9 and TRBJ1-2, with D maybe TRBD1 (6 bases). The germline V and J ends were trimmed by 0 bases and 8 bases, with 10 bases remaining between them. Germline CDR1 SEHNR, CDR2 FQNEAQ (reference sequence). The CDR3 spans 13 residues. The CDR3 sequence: CASSLAQGHGYTF. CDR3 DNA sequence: TGTGCCAGCAGCTTAGCCCAGGGACACGGCTACACCTTC. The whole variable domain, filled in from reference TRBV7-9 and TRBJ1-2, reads DTGVSQNPRHKITKRGQNVTFRCDPISEHNRLYWYRQTLGQGPEFLTYFQNEAQLEKSRLLSDRFSAERPKGSFSTLEIQRTEQGDSAMYLCASSLAQGHGYTFGSGTRLTVV.

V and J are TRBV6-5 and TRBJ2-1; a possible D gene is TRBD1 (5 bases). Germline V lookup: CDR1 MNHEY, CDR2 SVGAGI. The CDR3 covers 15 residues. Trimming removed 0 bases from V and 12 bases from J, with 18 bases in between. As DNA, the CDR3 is TGTGCCAGCAGTTACTCGACCAGGGAACTAACCGGGCAGTTCTTC. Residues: CASSYSTRELTGQFF.

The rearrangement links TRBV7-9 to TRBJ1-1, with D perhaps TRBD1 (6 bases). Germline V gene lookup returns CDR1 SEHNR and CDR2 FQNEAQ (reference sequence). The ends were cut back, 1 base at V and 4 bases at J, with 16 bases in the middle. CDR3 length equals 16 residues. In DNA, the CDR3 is TGTGCCAGCAGCTTAGAGGAGGCGGGGGCCGGCACTGAAGCTTTCTTT. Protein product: CASSLEEAGAGTEAFF.

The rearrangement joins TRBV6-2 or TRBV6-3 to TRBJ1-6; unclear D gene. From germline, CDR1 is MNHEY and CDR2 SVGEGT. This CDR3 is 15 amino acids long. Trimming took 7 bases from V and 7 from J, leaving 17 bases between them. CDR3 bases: TGTGCCAGCACTTATGCGGGGTGGAGGAATTCACCCCTCCACTTT. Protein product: CASTYAGWRNSPLHF.

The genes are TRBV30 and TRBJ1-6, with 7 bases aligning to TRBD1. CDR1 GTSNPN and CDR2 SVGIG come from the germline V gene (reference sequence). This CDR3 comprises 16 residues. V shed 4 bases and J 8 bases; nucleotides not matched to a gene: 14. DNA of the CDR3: TGTGCCTGGAAACGGACAGGCTCCGACGGGTATTCACCCCTCCACTTT. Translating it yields CAWKRTGSDGYSPLHF. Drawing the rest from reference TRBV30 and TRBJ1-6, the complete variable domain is SQTIHQWPATLVQPVGSPLSLECTVEGTSNPNLYWYRQAAGRGLQLLFYSVGIGQISSEVPQNLSASRPQDRQFILSSKKLLLSDSGFYLCAWKRTGSDGYSPLHFGNGTRLTVT.

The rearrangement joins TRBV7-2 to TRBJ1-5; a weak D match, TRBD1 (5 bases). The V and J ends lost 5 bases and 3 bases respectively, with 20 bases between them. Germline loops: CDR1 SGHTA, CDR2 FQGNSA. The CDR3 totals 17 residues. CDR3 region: CASSPYHLRQLNQPQHF. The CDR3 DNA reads TGTGCCAGCAGCCCATACCACCTGAGACAGCTCAATCAGCCCCAGCATTTT.

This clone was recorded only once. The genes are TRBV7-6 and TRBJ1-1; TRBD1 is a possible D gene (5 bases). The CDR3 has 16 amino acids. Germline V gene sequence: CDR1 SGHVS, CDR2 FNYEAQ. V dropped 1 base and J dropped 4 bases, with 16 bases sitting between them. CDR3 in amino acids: CASSLGTLSGGTEAFF. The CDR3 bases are TGTGCCAGCAGCTTAGGTACGCTCTCGGGGGGCACTGAAGCTTTCTTT. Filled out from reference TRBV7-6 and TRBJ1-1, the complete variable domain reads GAGVSQSPRYKVTKRGQDVALRCDPISGHVSLYWYRQALGQGPEFLTYFNYEAQQDKSGLPNDRFSAERPEGSISTLTIQRTEQRDSAMYRCASSLGTLSGGTEAFFGQGTRLTVV.

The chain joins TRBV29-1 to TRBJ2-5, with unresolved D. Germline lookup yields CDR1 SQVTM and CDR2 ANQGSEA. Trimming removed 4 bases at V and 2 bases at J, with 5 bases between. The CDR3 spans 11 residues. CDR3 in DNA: TGCAGCGTTGGAGGTCAAGAGACCCAGTACTTC. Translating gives CSVGGQETQYF.

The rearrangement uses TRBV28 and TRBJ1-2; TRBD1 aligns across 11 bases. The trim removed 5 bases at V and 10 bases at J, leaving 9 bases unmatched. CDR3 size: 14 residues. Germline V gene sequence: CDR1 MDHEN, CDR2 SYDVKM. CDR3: CASSLKRDRGYYTF. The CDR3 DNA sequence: TGTGCCAGCAGTCTTAAGAGGGACAGGGGGTACTACACCTTC.

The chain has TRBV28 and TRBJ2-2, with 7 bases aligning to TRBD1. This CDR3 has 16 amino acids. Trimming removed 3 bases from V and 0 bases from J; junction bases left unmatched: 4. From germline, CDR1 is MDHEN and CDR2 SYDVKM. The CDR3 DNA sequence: TGTGCCAGCAGTTTGGGACAGCCCCCGAACACCGGGGAGCTGTTTTTT. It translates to CASSLGQPPNTGELFF.

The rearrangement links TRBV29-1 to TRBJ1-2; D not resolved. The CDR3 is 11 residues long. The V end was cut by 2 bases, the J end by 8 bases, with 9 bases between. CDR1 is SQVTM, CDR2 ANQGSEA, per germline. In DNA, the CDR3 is TGCAGCGTTGAATCCGGAGGCGGCTACACCTTC. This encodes CSVESGGGYTF.

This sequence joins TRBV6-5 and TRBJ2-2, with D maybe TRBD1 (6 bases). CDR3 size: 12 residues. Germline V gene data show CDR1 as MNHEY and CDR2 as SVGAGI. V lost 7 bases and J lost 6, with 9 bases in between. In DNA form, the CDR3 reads TGTGCCAGCACAAGGACAGCCGGGGAGCTGTTTTTT. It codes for CASTRTAGELFF.

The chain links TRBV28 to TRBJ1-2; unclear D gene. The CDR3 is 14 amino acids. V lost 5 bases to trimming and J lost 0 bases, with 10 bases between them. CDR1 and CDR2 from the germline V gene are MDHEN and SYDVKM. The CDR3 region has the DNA TGTGCCAGCAGTCCCTTCACAGCTAACTATGGCTACACCTTC. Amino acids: CASSPFTANYGYTF.

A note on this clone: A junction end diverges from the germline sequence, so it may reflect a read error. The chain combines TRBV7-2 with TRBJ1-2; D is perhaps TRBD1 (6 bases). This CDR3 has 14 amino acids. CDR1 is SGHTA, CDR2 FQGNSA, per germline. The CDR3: CASSLNVDSYRYTF. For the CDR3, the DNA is TGTGCCAGCAGCTTAAATGTGGACAGCTATCGCTACACCTTC.

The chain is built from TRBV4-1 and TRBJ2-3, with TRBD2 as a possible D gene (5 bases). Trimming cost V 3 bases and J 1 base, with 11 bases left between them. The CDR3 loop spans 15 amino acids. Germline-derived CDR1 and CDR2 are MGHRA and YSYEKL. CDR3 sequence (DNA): TGCGCCAGCAGCCATCCCCCGGAGGGCACAGATACGCAGTATTTT. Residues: CASSHPPEGTDTQYF.